This T cell receptor beta chain was recovered during a study of T cell responses to AZD1222 COVID-19 vaccine (dated by TCRdb to the early 2020s). In terms of the full investigation: Because spike-specific TCR depth and breadth did not differ between the two schedules, AZD1222 recipients who got a second dose at roughly 4 weeks were pooled with those who got a second dose at roughly 12 weeks. TCR sequencing was performed for about 250 trial participants, of whom 207 were given two doses of AZD1222 and around 25 were given two doses of MenACWY control vaccine. Enrollment into the trials was organized by age into subgroups of 18-55, 56-69 and 70-plus years, and those subgroups contained about 160, 30 and 59 TCR-sequenced participants, respectively. Points the paper makes about the study in general: Conclusions about previously exposed vaccinees are limited, since just five or six AZD1222 recipients were seropositive for SARS-CoV-2 at baseline. Vaccine-associated CD4 TCRs spanned the whole spike protein, with dominant responses in regions 160-218 and 743-854. No day 14 peak-response samples were available, so repertoires were characterized only after the peak T cell response. Reportedly, close to half of the unique spike-specific TCRs recognized epitopes lying outside the regions that are mutated in the B.1.351 and B.1.1.7 variants. In the small 56-69-year group, the increase in depth fell short of significance, most likely because of low power. Spike-specific TCR breadth and depth rose significantly after two AZD1222 doses compared with day 0 and with MenACWY recipients. Participants were mostly white British and included more females than males, and it was suggested by the authors that clonal diversity may have been underestimated.

The CDR3 regions of human TCRbeta chains were analyzed by immunosequencing. In the original analysis: Repertoire TCRs were checked for matches against a reference library of SARS-CoV-2-specific TCRs that had been generated using the MIRA antigen-specificity platform. Breadth was defined as the fraction of unique TCRs that were SARS-CoV-2-associated, and depth was defined as the fraction of total T cells that were SARS-CoV-2-associated. Using the MIRA data, every spike-specific TCR was mapped to the spike region that the TCR reacted to and assigned to either a CD4 or a CD8 class. Log10-transformed breadth and depth values were compared by one-way ANOVA with Sidak's multiple comparisons tests. TCRdb carries this immuneACCESS record with in-frame sequences only. Its versions omit some clonotypes, under half of them owing to an unresolved V gene in the studies checked, with the rest unexplained. The D gene and trimming were derived from the DNA, and the V and J assignments and clone size from that table. For this sample there are around 120,000 clones; about 93% appear just once. The leading ten clones occupy roughly 2% of the sample.

Relative to germline, V is 1 base shorter and J is 4 bases shorter, with 7 bases between their ends. CDR1 LGHNA and CDR2 YSLEER were looked up in the germline V gene. From its cysteine to its phenylalanine, the CDR3 spans 13 amino acids. The kept DNA is CDR3 alone, 39 bases in frame from the first base. The meaning of the sample's time point label: baseline before first vaccination. Vaccinee samples were obtained from the UK trials COV001 and COV002, which included a single-blind randomized controlled phase 2/3 trial of AZD1222 (ChAdOx1 nCoV-19) in healthy adults. Trial participant PBMC samples were collected at day 0 and day 28 after the second dose for TCRbeta chain sequencing. With regard to this clone: This receptor's antigen is unknown. Nothing much larger sits one base from this clone, and base qualities are not available.

The chain employs TRBV4-3 and TRBJ2-5; a confident D gene designation cannot be given. The sequence was obtained from an adult in good health. Sample: peripheral blood, taken on day 0 of AZD1222 vaccination. The DNA is TGCGCCAGCAGCCAAGGTGCAGGAGAGACCCAGTACTTC. Translated, it reads CASSQGAGETQYF.